This T cell receptor (beta chain) originates from a study of circulating CD8 cells and anti-PD-1 response in melanoma. Study background: Of some 13 patients, seven got anti-PD-1 first and six had prior therapy. Regarding the study as a whole: Tumor reactivity was tested by peptide assays on expanded sorted subsets. Previously treated and treatment-naive patients were pooled together. At M1, fewer than 8% of TRB clonotypes appeared in multiple subsets.

Four subsets defined by PD-1 and/or TIGIT were sorted from live CD3+CD8+TCRalphabeta+ cells. This CDR3 comprises 18 residues. V lost 3 bases and J lost 5; bases outside the gene matches: 15. Looked up from germline, CDR1 is MDHEN and CDR2 is SYDVKM. This clonotype is classed as large. Its antigen remains unidentified. The QIAseq Immune Repertoire TCR panel built the libraries from around 15 ng of total RNA. TCRdb processed the reads anew with MiXCR; each CDR3 protein has one entry. The sample consists of fewer than 200 distinct CDR3 sequences, around 30% of them appearing once. This sample comprised CD8+ T cells from PBMCs, obtained at baseline or after one month of anti-PD-1 therapy (not recorded which). The V call is TRBV28, the J call TRBJ2-7; 11 bases match TRBD2. The receptor's source is a human donor with melanoma. CDR3 nucleotide sequence: TGTGCCAGCAGTTTTAAGGCCGGAGGTAGCGGGAGGGATGACGAGCAGTACTTC. Protein product: CASSFKAGGSGRDDEQYF.